This record looks at one T cell receptor beta chain sequence and its context. The sample comes from a study of CD8 T cells in Susac syndrome. An input of roughly 0.5 to 1 ug of RNA was subjected to reverse transcription using random hexamers. MiXCR was run by TCRdb on the immunoSEQ multiplex PCR reads, yielding one entry per CDR3 protein. The sample records hundreds of thousands of distinct CDR3 sequences, more than 75% being singletons. Germline V gene sequence: CDR1 LGHDT, CDR2 YNNKEL (reference sequence). Trimming cost V 10 bases and J 0 bases; bases outside gene matches: 7. The CDR3 is 17 residues long.

Sequenced sample: CD8+ T cells from PBMCs. The sequence was collected from a human donor with multiple sclerosis. J is TRBJ2-1 and V is TRBV3-1; 15 positions agree with TRBD2. CDR3 residues: CAKSGTSGRISYNEQFF. In DNA, the CDR3 is TGTGCCAAGTCCGGGACTAGCGGGAGGATCTCCTACAATGAGCAGTTCTTC.